This is a list of T cell receptor beta chains from one sample in a study of blood T cell repertoires in COVID-19. Using immunoSEQ multiplex PCR, the repertoire was profiled, and TCRdb retains in-frame clones only, with some absent. Altogether 250,000 to 350,000 clones are present, roughly 90% being singletons, with the ten largest covering around 12%. Material for sequencing was peripheral blood. The receptors here all came from a woman aged 60-70 years with acute or convalescent COVID-19. Each CDR3 is given with its conserved first and last residue. D genes are given only for firm matches. Only part of the rows carry a size: once, few, many, or a class if the clone is expanded.

.,.,TRBV6-5,TRBJ2-7,TGTGCCAGCGAAGAGGGCTACGAGCAGTACTTC,CASEEGYEQYF
.,.,TRBV28,TRBJ2-1,TGTGCCAGCAGCCAGGACTCGAGCTCCTACAATGAGCAGTTCTTC,CASSQDSSSYNEQFF
.,TRBD1,TRBV7-2,TRBJ1-5,TGTGCCAGCAGCTTAAGCTCGACAGGGCGTCAGCCCCAGCATTTT,CASSLSSTGRQPQHF
.,.,TRBV9,TRBJ1-2,TGTGCCAGCAGCTCAGGGGCCTATGGCTACACCTTC,CASSSGAYGYTF
once,.,TRBV4-3,TRBJ1-2,TGCGCCAGCAGCCAAGATCAACGGCCGCTAGCTAACTATGGCTACACCTTC,CASSQDQRPLANYGYTF
.,TRBD1,TRBV28,TRBJ2-7,TGTGCCAGCAGCACGGGACAGTCCTACGAGCAGTACTTC,CASSTGQSYEQYF
.,TRBD1,TRBV28,TRBJ1-4,TGTGCCAGCAGGCAGGGGGGTAATGAAAAACTGTTTTTT,CASRQGGNEKLFF
.,.,TRBV4-3,TRBJ1-2,TGCGCCAGCAGCCAACCAGGGGAACATGGCTACACCTTC,CASSQPGEHGYTF
.,.,TRBV28,TRBJ1-2,TGTGCCAGCACCGCCAACAGGGAAAACTACACCTTC,CASTANRENYTF
.,.,TRBV3-1/TRBV3-2,TRBJ1-1,TGTGCCAGCAGCCAATTCGGGGGGAACACTGAAGCTTTCTTT,CASSQFGGNTEAFF
.,TRBD2,TRBV10-3,TRBJ2-3,TGTGCCGCCACGGATCTAGCGGGAGGCGGTCGAGATACGCAGTATTTT,CAATDLAGGGRDTQYF
.,TRBD1,TRBV7-8,TRBJ1-2,TGTGCCAGCAGCTTAGCCGGGGGGGACAGGGCTTGGGGCTACACCTTC,CASSLAGGDRAWGYTF
.,TRBD1,TRBV2,TRBJ2-5,TGTGCCAGCAGTGAGCGGACAGGAAAAGAGACCCAGTACTTC,CASSERTGKETQYF
.,.,TRBV5-1,TRBJ2-5,TGCGCCAGCAGCTTTTGGGCGGAGACCCAGTACTTC,CASSFWAETQYF
.,TRBD1,TRBV28,TRBJ1-2,TGTGCCAGCAGTTTAACAGGGGCGTACTATGGCTACACCTTC,CASSLTGAYYGYTF
.,TRBD1,TRBV19,TRBJ1-5,TGTGCCAGTAGTCCGGGACAGGGGCCGGGGCAGCCCCAGCATTTT,CASSPGQGPGQPQHF
.,.,TRBV14,TRBJ1-1,TGTGCCAGCAGCCAAACGACAGACGCCCTTGAAGCTTTCTTT,CASSQTTDALEAFF
.,TRBD2,TRBV9,TRBJ2-3,TGTGCCAGCAGCGTAGGAGCGGGGGGGCGGGCCACAGATACGCAGTATTTT,CASSVGAGGRATDTQYF
.,TRBD1,TRBV19,TRBJ1-1,TGTGCCAGTAGGGATACAGGGGTAACTGAAGCTTTCTTT,CASRDTGVTEAFF
.,TRBD1,TRBV28,TRBJ1-1,TGTGCCAGTATAACTTTCCCCGGGACAGGGGAGGGGGGAGCTTTCTTT,CASITFPGTGEGGAFF
.,TRBD1,TRBV24-1,TRBJ1-5,TGTGCCACCAGTGAAGGGACAGCGTGGCCCCAGCATTTT,CATSEGTAWPQHF
once,TRBD1,TRBV6-5,TRBJ1-6,TGTGCCATCGACCCGACAGGGCAGGGTTCACCCCTCCACTTT,CAIDPTGQGSPLHF
.,TRBD1,TRBV7-3,TRBJ1-1,TGTGCCAGCAGCTCCACAGGGGGCTCTGAAGCTTTCTTT,CASSSTGGSEAFF
.,.,TRBV27,TRBJ2-5,TGTGCCAGCAGTCACCACGGGGTGGGCGAGACCCAGTACTTC,CASSHHGVGETQYF
.,TRBD2,TRBV11-3,TRBJ2-1,TGTGCCAGCAGCTTGAGCGGGGCTACTAAGAACAATGAGCAGTTCTTC,CASSLSGATKNNEQFF
.,.,TRBV5-4,TRBJ1-1,TGTGCCAGCAGCCCCGATTCGGGGATGAACACTGAAGCTTTCTTT,CASSPDSGMNTEAFF
.,.,TRBV21-1,TRBJ1-2,TGTGCCAGCAGCAGAGGGGGAACAGGGGAGACAGATGGCTACACCTTC,CASSRGGTGETDGYTF
.,TRBD1,TRBV18,TRBJ1-6,TGTGCCAGCTCACGTTGGGCGAGGGGGCAAAGAAATAATTCACCCCTCCACTTT,CASSRWARGQRNNSPLHF
.,TRBD1,TRBV6-2/TRBV6-3,TRBJ2-1,TGTGCCAGCAGCGTCCAGGGGGTACTCTCTTACAATGAGCAGTTCTTC,CASSVQGVLSYNEQFF
.,TRBD1,TRBV6-4,TRBJ2-3,TGTGCCAGCAGCGCTCAGGGGGCGGATACGCAGTATTTT,CASSAQGADTQYF
once,TRBD1,TRBV6-1,TRBJ1-5,TGTGCCAGCAGTGAAACCGGGACAGGAATCAATCAGCCCCAGCATTTT,CASSETGTGINQPQHF
.,TRBD1,TRBV7-9,TRBJ1-5,TGTGCCAGCAGCTCGGGACAGGGGAATCAGCCCCAGCATTTT,CASSSGQGNQPQHF
.,TRBD1,TRBV19,TRBJ2-3,TGTGCCAGTAGTCCAGGGGGAGATACGCAGTATTTT,CASSPGGDTQYF
.,.,TRBV3-1/TRBV3-2,TRBJ1-6,TGTGCCAGCAGCCAACAGGGCCTTTATTCACCCCTCCACTTT,CASSQQGLYSPLHF
once,.,TRBV19,TRBJ1-5,TGTGCCAGTCGCCTACAAGGGGCGGGCAATCAGCCCCAGCATTTT,CASRLQGAGNQPQHF
few,.,TRBV5-6,TRBJ1-1,TGTGCCAGCAGCTTGGCAGGGGACGCTTTCTTT,CASSLAGDAFF
.,.,TRBV2,TRBJ1-4,TGTGCCAGCGGACGGGGGTCTAATGAAAAACTGTTTTTT,CASGRGSNEKLFF
.,TRBD2,TRBV29-1,TRBJ2-5,TGCAGCGTTGAAGGCGGGACTAGCGGGAAGGGGACCCAGTACTTC,CSVEGGTSGKGTQYF
.,TRBD1,TRBV4-1,TRBJ1-4,TGCGCCAGCAGCCTGACAGGGTATGAAAAACTGTTTTTT,CASSLTGYEKLFF
.,.,TRBV19,TRBJ1-3,TGTGCCACCCAAGCAGGGAACTCTGGAAACACCATATATTTT,CATQAGNSGNTIYF
.,.,TRBV7-2,TRBJ1-1,TGTGCCAGCAGCCCCGACAGGACTGAAGCTTTCTTT,CASSPDRTEAFF
.,TRBD1,TRBV7-8,TRBJ1-2,TGTGCCAGCAGCCCTGGACAGGGCCTTTATGGCTACACCTTC,CASSPGQGLYGYTF
.,.,TRBV7-2,TRBJ1-5,TGTGCCAGCAGCCCCCGGTTGAGGCAGCCCCAGCATTTT,CASSPRLRQPQHF
.,.,TRBV18,TRBJ2-5,TGTGCCAGCTCACCAGTTTATCGGGGTTCAGAGACCCAGTACTTC,CASSPVYRGSETQYF
.,.,TRBV6-5,TRBJ1-6,TGTGCCAGCAGGATGGCCACCCCCAATTCACCCCTCCACTTT,CASRMATPNSPLHF
.,TRBD1,TRBV13,TRBJ1-4,TGTGCCAGCAGCGACAGGGCGGCATCTGAAAAACTGTTTTTT,CASSDRAASEKLFF